This T cell receptor beta chain was captured by sequencing in a study of shared clonotypes between healthy human individuals. About the research overall: CD4 naive and CD4 memory each took three plates per donor, while CD8 naive took two and CD8 memory one.

CDR1 and CDR2 (germline): SGHTA, FQGNSA. There are 13 residues in the CDR3. The germline V and J ends were trimmed by 2 bases and 2 bases, with 6 bases remaining between them. Repertoires were generated with immunoSEQ multiplex PCR, while TCRdb's copy carries only in-frame clones and drops some. The sample holds over a million clones, approximately 80% seen once. Both subsets, CD45RA+ naive and CD45RA-negative memory, were split from the CD4+ cells. This rearrangement joins TRBV7-2 to TRBJ2-5; D gene ambiguous. This clonotype was obtained from a man in his late teens or twenties in good health. Some clones in this sample may be carry-over from other donors' samples. Sequenced: memory CD4+ T cells from PBMCs. The subset here: CD45RA-negative fraction. DNA for the CDR3: TGTGCCAGCAGCTTAATAGTTCAAGAGACCCAGTACTTC. Its protein is CASSLIVQETQYF.